These T cell receptor beta chains were read from a single sample in a study of shared clonotypes between healthy human individuals. This table comes from immunoSEQ multiplex PCR, and its TCRdb copy is limited to in-frame clones, with some not included. Of approximately 1,000,000 clones detected, about four fifths appear once; the ten largest clones hold approximately 0.52%. The material sequenced was memory CD4+ T cells from PBMCs. The receptors originated from a man younger than 30 in good health. Some clones in this sample may be carry-over from other donors' samples. The CDR3 runs from the conserved cysteine through the conserved F or W. The order of the fields is clone size, J gene, D gene, V gene, CDR3 length, CDR3 protein, CDR3 DNA. A D gene is named only where the DNA matches it firmly. Part of the rows lack a size; the others show once, few, many or a class for expanded clones.

>.|TRBJ2-1|TRBD2|TRBV5-1|15
CASSYSSGDYNEQFF
TGCGCCAGCAGCTATTCTAGCGGGGACTACAATGAGCAGTTCTTC
>.|TRBJ2-1|.|TRBV27|14
CASGWWANGNEQFF
TGTGCCTCCGGGTGGTGGGCGAATGGTAATGAGCAGTTCTTC
>.|TRBJ1-1|.|TRBV28|14
CASSSRYRPTEAFF
TGTGCCAGCAGTTCTCGCTATCGACCCACTGAAGCTTTCTTT
>.|TRBJ1-2|TRBD1|TRBV4-2|16
CASSQEGTGGGYGYTF
TGTGCCAGCAGCCAAGAAGGGACAGGGGGTGGGTATGGCTACACCTTC
>.|TRBJ1-5|.|TRBV30|13
CAWSGMGNQPQHF
TGTGCCTGGAGTGGAATGGGCAATCAGCCCCAGCATTTT
>.|TRBJ2-7|.|TRBV9|11
CASSVRYEQYF
TGTGCCAGCAGCGTCCGGTACGAGCAGTACTTC
>few|TRBJ1-1|.|TRBV25-1|13
CATQQGANTEAFF
TGTGCCACCCAACAGGGTGCGAACACTGAAGCTTTCTTT
>.|TRBJ2-2|TRBD2|TRBV9|16
CASSAREGAFTGELFF
TGTGCCAGCAGTGCCCGGGAGGGAGCTTTCACCGGGGAGCTGTTTTTT
>.|TRBJ1-2|TRBD1|TRBV5-1|14
CASSPMGQGLGYTF
TGCGCCAGCAGCCCAATGGGACAGGGGTTGGGCTACACCTTC
>few|TRBJ1-1|.|TRBV7-9|13
CASSPTQNTEAFF
TGTGCCAGCAGCCCTACACAGAACACTGAAGCTTTCTTT
>.|TRBJ1-5|.|TRBV27|14
CASSFRRGNQPQHF
TGTGCCAGCAGTTTTCGCAGGGGCAATCAGCCCCAGCATTTT
>.|TRBJ2-3|TRBD2|TRBV5-4|11
CASSWEGTQYF
TGTGCCAGCAGCTGGGAGGGTACGCAGTATTTT
>.|TRBJ2-7|.|TRBV5-1|14
CASSPSESVYEQYF
TGCGCCAGCAGCCCCAGTGAATCGGTCTACGAGCAGTACTTC
>once|TRBJ1-2|TRBD1|TRBV11-1|13
CASSPRDSYGYTF
TGTGCCAGCAGCCCGCGGGACAGCTATGGCTACACCTTC
>.|TRBJ2-7|TRBD1|TRBV7-9|14
CASSPQGARYEQYF
TGTGCCAGCAGCCCACAGGGGGCGCGTTACGAGCAGTACTTC
>.|TRBJ2-7|.|TRBV25-1|14
CASSESGTSYEQYF
TGTGCCAGCAGTGAATCAGGGACATCCTACGAGCAGTACTTC
>.|TRBJ1-2|.|TRBV6-5|11
CASSQGTSYTF
TGTGCCAGCAGCCAGGGTACTAGCTACACCTTC
>.|TRBJ2-5|.|TRBV5-4|15
CASSSIGADGKTQYF
TGTGCCAGCAGCTCAATCGGAGCGGACGGCAAGACCCAGTACTTC
>.|TRBJ1-5|.|TRBV18|17
CASSPFVAGFDNQPQHF
TGTGCCAGCTCACCATTCGTGGCGGGCTTTGATAATCAGCCCCAGCATTTT
>.|TRBJ2-5|.|TRBV7-9|13
CASRLVGEETQYF
TGTGCCAGCAGACTGGTGGGAGAAGAGACCCAGTACTTC
>.|TRBJ1-4|.|TRBV5-1|14
CASSLAGTDEKLFF
TGCGCCAGCAGCTTGGCCGGGACCGATGAAAAACTGTTTTTT
>.|TRBJ1-5|.|TRBV6-5|15
CASSPKGDGNQPQHF
TGTGCCAGCAGTCCCAAGGGGGACGGCAATCAGCCCCAGCATTTT
>.|TRBJ1-5|TRBD1|TRBV6-1|14
CATQDRAFGQPQHF
TGTGCCACACAAGACAGGGCGTTTGGTCAGCCCCAGCATTTT
>.|TRBJ2-7|.|TRBV5-6|17
CASSFPPNPAGNYEQYF
TGTGCCAGCAGCTTCCCCCCCAATCCGGCGGGGAACTACGAGCAGTACTTC
>.|TRBJ2-7|TRBD1|TRBV27|20
CASSFRVRTGGVTPPYEQYF
TGTGCCAGCAGTTTTAGGGTAAGGACAGGGGGCGTGACGCCTCCCTACGAGCAGTACTTC
>few|TRBJ2-1|TRBD2|TRBV10-3|16
CAISEMGSGTDNEQFF
TGTGCCATCAGTGAGATGGGGAGCGGGACTGACAATGAGCAGTTCTTC
>.|TRBJ1-3|.|TRBV5-1|14
CASSLWGPGNTIYF
TGCGCCAGCAGCTTGTGGGGGCCAGGAAACACCATATATTTT
>once|TRBJ2-2|TRBD1|TRBV28|17
CASSPDYGTGYTGELFF
TGTGCCAGCAGTCCTGATTATGGGACAGGATACACCGGGGAGCTGTTTTTT
>.|TRBJ2-2|TRBD2|TRBV7-8|16
CASSLRAGGGTGELFF
TGTGCCAGCAGCTTAAGGGCGGGAGGGGGAACCGGGGAGCTGTTTTTT
>.|TRBJ1-2|.|TRBV5-1|17
CASSLSAGVGLVYGYTF
TGCGCCAGCAGCTTGTCGGCAGGGGTCGGTTTGGTCTATGGCTACACCTTC
>once|TRBJ2-7|.|TRBV9|13
CASSALPSGEQYF
TGTGCCAGCAGCGCCCTCCCCAGCGGGGAGCAGTACTTC
>.|TRBJ1-1|.|TRBV4-3|17
CASSQDAYQAFGTEAFF
TGCGCCAGCAGCCAAGATGCCTACCAGGCCTTTGGAACTGAAGCTTTCTTT
>.|TRBJ2-3|.|TRBV10-1|15
CASSDTRVRGDTQYF
TGCGCCAGCAGTGATACCCGGGTACGGGGAGATACGCAGTATTTT
>few|TRBJ2-5|.|TRBV5-4|15
CASSSGWRTGETQYF
TGTGCCAGCAGCTCCGGTTGGAGGACGGGGGAGACCCAGTACTTC
>.|TRBJ2-3|.|TRBV19|14
CASSALRATDTQYF
TGTGCCAGTAGTGCCCTCCGGGCCACAGATACGCAGTATTTT
>.|TRBJ1-1|TRBD1|TRBV27|14
CASTPGQYFTEAFF
TGTGCCAGCACCCCGGGACAGTATTTCACTGAAGCTTTCTTT
>.|TRBJ2-7|.|TRBV5-1|16
CASRSPRDSRLGEQYF
TGCGCCAGTCGGTCACCCCGGGACTCGCGATTGGGAGAGCAGTACTTC
>.|TRBJ2-2|.|TRBV6-4|16
CASSDSRGSNTGELFF
TGTGCCAGCAGTGACTCGAGGGGTTCGAACACCGGGGAGCTGTTTTTT
>.|TRBJ1-2|TRBD1|TRBV6-1|14
CASSDPYGTAGYTF
TGTGCCAGCAGTGATCCTTATGGGACAGCTGGCTACACCTTC
>.|TRBJ1-1|TRBD1|TRBV29-1|14
CSVERGQGVPEAFF
TGCAGCGTTGAGCGAGGACAGGGGGTCCCTGAAGCTTTCTTT
>.|TRBJ2-7|TRBD2|TRBV4-1|19
CASSQGVLRRERHSYEQYF
TGCGCCAGCAGCCAAGGAGTCCTTCGGCGGGAGCGTCATTCCTACGAGCAGTACTTC